This T cell receptor beta chain was found in a study of T cells in Graves' hyperthyroidism and ophthalmopathy. The CDR3 length is 15 residues. Germline CDR1 is SGHTA and CDR2 is FQGNSA. The germline V and J ends were trimmed by 5 bases and 6 bases, with 19 bases remaining between them. TCR beta CDR3 regions were amplified from RNA transcripts. The HTBI set primed first-round TCR CDR3 RT-PCR. MiXCR was run by TCRdb on the multiplex PCR reads, yielding one entry per CDR3 protein. The repertoire consists of about 400,000 distinct CDR3 sequences, with around 16% occurring once and the leading ten covering roughly 13%.

J is TRBJ1-2 and V is TRBV7-2; D remains ambiguous. The sequence came from a woman between 18 and 29 years old with Graves' hyperthyroidism. Sequencing was done on a sample of blood. The CDR3 DNA reads TGTGCCAGCAGCCTCATCGGGAATTTGGCGGATGGCTACACCTTC. Translation: CASSLIGNLADGYTF.